The present T cell receptor (beta chain) was sequenced within a study of Graves' ophthalmopathy and Graves' hyperthyroidism listed by TCRdb under 2018. The study in broad terms: Peripheral blood was collected at initial diagnosis, prior to any treatment. In total, approximately 130 blood samples were TCR-sequenced: approximately 42 ophthalmopathy, some 72 hyperthyroidism and about 17 hyperthyroidism-to-ophthalmopathy patients. To explore V-J signatures distinguishing ophthalmopathy from hyperthyroidism, a discovery set of under 110 patients (about 44 ophthalmopathy, about 57 stable hyperthyroidism) was enrolled. The independent validation cohort included 18 hyperthyroidism patients plus 17 patients who later progressed from hyperthyroidism to ophthalmopathy. To tell Graves' ophthalmopathy apart from Graves' hyperthyroidism, and to predict which patients would progress to ophthalmopathy, the study relied on TCR beta repertoire signatures. The 85 to 100 discovery patients were divided at random into training and test sets in a 7:3 ratio. T-cell repertoires of thyroid tissue and blood were compared in 5 or 6 hyperthyroidism patients. Following sample collection, hyperthyroidism patients were given methimazole at a starting dose of 30 mg daily, and ophthalmopathy patients were given high-dose intravenous methylprednisolone.

The study at large found these results: The 13-signature model separated ophthalmopathy from stable hyperthyroidism with approximately 90% sensitivity and almost 84% specificity in cross-validation, and 80%/75% in the test set. Among expanded thyroid clonotypes with frequency above 0.001, most also showed up in blood, which suggests that blood repertoires may reflect the thyroid immune response. In validation, the model predicted ophthalmopathy progression with 55% to 71% sensitivity and less than 80% specificity; 12 predicted patients were CT-confirmed with GO in a median of around 6 months. No statistical method was used to set the sample size in advance, and the investigators knew which group each participant was assigned to.

The germline V gene specifies LGHNA as CDR1 and YNFKEQ as CDR2. The CDR3 starts with the cysteine, ends with the phenylalanine, and has 15 residues. The DNA shown is the 45-base CDR3, in frame from base 1. This clonotype was detected ten times or more. What antigen it recognizes has not been identified. Germline is not matched at one junction end, which may reflect a read error. TCR beta CDR3 regions were amplified from RNA transcripts for repertoire sequencing. The first round was an RT-PCR using HTBI primers with the Qiagen OneStep RT-PCR kit, and this first round was followed by a second-round multiplex PCR, then size selection and purification. The libraries underwent paired-end sequencing with 100 bp reads on an Illumina HiSeq2000. In the original analysis: SOAPnuke was used to process the reads, removing any read that contained adapters or uncalled bases, had a mean Phred below 15, or lacked an exact match to the constant primer or identifier. COPE v1.2.5 was used to merge high-quality paired reads. Unique nucleotide sequences were defined as clonotypes and aligned to IMGT TRB V, D and J references using MiTCR v1.1. Only V-J combinations with frequency above 0.0001 were analysed, covering 99.2% of repertoires. For each V-J combination, a TCR clonal expansion and chaos score was defined as F50 clonal expansion divided by the chaos observed in the TCRdist matrix. Welch's t-statistics and random forest were used to reduce the features to about a dozen V-J combinations, which were then used as input to a naive Bayes classifier. Thyroid-blood repertoire similarity was quantified with the Morisita-Horn index. TCRdb reprocessing: public reads trimmed at Q25 with fastp, clones called with MiXCR, in-frame beta chains kept. Merged by CDR3 protein, the rows form single entries marked with the most common genes and DNA. These V and J calls originate from TCRdb's pipeline instead of the authors' own analysis. In all, the sample holds about 370,000 distinct CDR3 sequences, and around 19% of those were seen once. Around 1.5% of the sample lies in the top ten.

Ophthalmopathy patients had moderately to severely active disease, Clinical Activity Score of at least 3, NOSPECS grade of at least 4, and disease duration under 3 months. Patients with other autoimmune diseases, uncontrolled infections, pregnancy or lactation were excluded from the study. Diagnosis relied on clinical symptoms, serum thyroxine, TRAb, thyroid ultrasound and orbital computed tomography. Ficoll-Paque density gradient centrifugation was used to isolate PBMCs from about 9 ml of fresh peripheral blood. Total RNA was extracted with Trizol reagent and quality-checked on an Agilent 2100 Bioanalyzer.

This TCR derives from a woman in her late teens or twenties with Graves' ophthalmopathy. Donor details come from another sample of the same person, matched by shared clones. The sequence is built from TRBV4-2 and TRBJ2-7, with the D gene tentatively TRBD1 or TRBD2, based on 5 matching bases in each. Material for sequencing was peripheral blood. The nucleotides are TGTGCAAGCAAATTCGGGGACGGTAGCTCCTACGAGCAGTACTTC. This yields the protein CASKFGDGSSYEQYF.